This TCR beta chain came from a study of monozygotic twins with inflammatory bowel disease. Broader study findings: In patient repertoires, differing immunosuppressive treatments may have added some variability.

Per donor there was one draw, yielding a blood sample of 2.5 ml. Germline V gene lookup returns CDR1 SNHLY and CDR2 FYNNEI. The CDR3 totals 15 residues. From roughly 4,000 ng of total RNA, each TCR library was prepared. Both TCRalpha and TCRbeta cDNA were subjected to two nested PCRs lasting approximately 16 and 10 cycles. TCRdb reprocessed the 5' RACE reads, keeping one entry per CDR3 protein, no DNA. The sample table sets out approximately 150,000 distinct CDR3 sequences. As regards this clonotype: The antigen is undetermined.

Sequenced: blood. This clonotype originated in a human donor with ulcerative colitis or Crohn's disease, or a healthy co-twin of an affected twin (not recorded which). The rearrangement joins TRBV2 to TRBJ1-1. The CDR3 sequence: CASSDVADMNTEAFF.